Each of the 23 T cell receptor beta chains below was sequenced from the same sample in a study of T cell responses to AZD1222 COVID-19 vaccine. Method: immunoSEQ multiplex PCR; TCRdb's copy keeps in-frame clones and lacks some. Altogether 60,000 to 90,000 clones are present, around nine tenths being singletons, with the ten largest covering around 19%. This material consisted of peripheral blood, taken 28 days after the second AZD1222 dose. These receptor sequences come from an adult who received the AZD1222 COVID-19 vaccine.

The genes are TRBV19 and TRBJ2-1; D gene ambiguous. The CDR3 covers 13 residues. Germline values: CDR1 LNHDA, CDR2 SQIVND (reference sequence). Trimming pared 5 bases from V and 0 bases from J, leaving 5 bases between. The CDR3, as DNA: TGTGCCAGTAGTCTCAGCTCCTACAATGAGCAGTTCTTC. Protein product: CASSLSSYNEQFF.

The rearrangement uses TRBV19 and TRBJ2-2, with D unresolved. This CDR3 spans 15 amino acids. V was pared by 0 bases and J by 4 bases, with 9 bases between. In germline, CDR1 is LNHDA, CDR2 SQIVND (reference sequence). Here the CDR3 DNA reads TGTGCCAGTAGTATAGATCACACACCCACCGGGGAGCTGTTTTTT. This codes for CASSIDHTPTGELFF.

The gene calls are TRBV5-3 and TRBJ2-4; D uncertain. TRBV5-3 is sorted into the ORF group, with uncertain function. Trimming cost V 4 bases and J 7 bases, with 18 bases left between them. CDR3 length: 15 amino acids. CDR3 loop: CARSLTPPSWNIQYF. In nucleotides, the CDR3 is TGTGCCAGAAGCCTCACCCCCCCCAGCTGGAACATTCAGTACTTC.

The V and J genes are TRBV5-5 and TRBJ2-1; perhaps TRBD1 as D (5 bases). The germline V gene has CDR1 SGHKS and CDR2 YYEKEE (reference sequence). Between the trimmed V and J ends, which lost 4 bases and 4 bases, there was a span of 12 bases. CDR3 size: 14 residues. The CDR3 DNA reads TGTGCCAGCAGCGTGGGGCAAACTTACAATGAGCAGTTCTTC. Its protein is CASSVGQTYNEQFF. The whole variable domain, filled in from reference TRBV5-5 and TRBJ2-1, reads DAGVTQSPTHLIKTRGQQVTLRCSPISGHKSVSWYQQVLGQGPQFIFQYYEKEERGRGNFPDRFSARQFPNYSSELNVNALLLGDSALYLCASSVGQTYNEQFFGPGTRLTVL.

The rearrangement joins TRBV11-2 to TRBJ2-5; D could derive from TRBD1 or TRBD2 (5 bases each). Trimming stripped 4 bases from V and 0 bases from J, with 15 bases between. Germline CDR1 reads SGHAT; CDR2 reads FQNNGV. CDR3 length equals 16 residues. CDR3: CASSYPVPGHQETQYF. As DNA, the CDR3 is TGTGCCAGCAGCTACCCCGTACCGGGACACCAAGAGACCCAGTACTTC.

The gene calls are TRBV5-6 and TRBJ2-1, with D possibly matching TRBD1 (5 bases). In germline, CDR1 is SGHDT, CDR2 YYEEEE. This CDR3 comprises 15 residues. Trimming removed 4 bases from V and 3 bases from J, with 14 bases in between. The CDR3 coding sequence is TGTGCCAGCAGCCTGGGGCAGAGCATCTACAATGAGCAGTTCTTC. Amino acids: CASSLGQSIYNEQFF. Full variable domain (remainder filled in from reference TRBV5-6 and TRBJ2-1): DAGVTQSPTHLIKTRGQQVTLRCSPKSGHDTVSWYQQALGQGPQFIFQYYEEEERQRGNFPDRFSGHQFPNYSSELNVNALLLGDSALYLCASSLGQSIYNEQFFGPGTRLTVL.

This clone was counted once. V gene TRBV10-2 combines with J gene TRBJ1-1; D is ambiguous. The CDR3 has 13 amino acids. Germline CDR1 is WSHSY and CDR2 is SAAADI. V lost 8 bases, J lost 0 bases, and 10 bases lay in between. The chain's CDR3 is CASARSLNTEAFF. CDR3 in DNA: TGCGCCAGCGCACGGAGCCTGAACACTGAAGCTTTCTTT.

The chain carries TRBV28 and TRBJ1-1, with no clear D. This CDR3 is 12 amino acids long. Trimming took 3 bases from V and 4 from J, leaving 6 bases between them. Germline-derived CDR1 and CDR2 are MDHEN and SYDVKM. CDR3 in DNA: TGTGCCAGCAGTTTCGGGGTCACTGAAGCTTTCTTT. It encodes CASSFGVTEAFF.

This rearrangement joins TRBV5-4 to TRBJ1-2; a weak D match, TRBD1 (6 bases). Trimming cost V 2 bases and J 1 base, with 12 bases left between them. CDR3 length equals 15 residues. Germline CDR1 SGHNT, CDR2 YYREEE (reference sequence). The CDR3 DNA follows: TGTGCCAGCAGCTTACCCGGGGGCATTAACTATGGCTACACCTTC. As protein: CASSLPGGINYGYTF.

Here the CDR3 reads CASSRSTERSDTGELFF. The CDR3 nucleotides read TGTGCCAGCTCACGCTCGACAGAGAGGTCGGACACCGGGGAGCTGTTTTTT. This rearrangement joins TRBV18 to TRBJ2-2; possible D gene TRBD1, 5 bases. Trimming stripped 4 bases from V and 3 bases from J, with 18 bases between. The CDR3 consists of 17 residues. Germline V lookup: CDR1 KGHSH, CDR2 LQKENI.

V usage is TRBV6-5 and J usage is TRBJ1-1; D not resolved. This CDR3 has 13 amino acids. Germline assignment: CDR1 MNHEY and CDR2 SVGAGI. V lost 6 bases, J lost 5 bases, and 13 bases lay in between. In DNA form, the CDR3 reads TGTGCCAGCAGGTCACTTTCAAGAACTGAAGCTTTCTTT. Amino acid sequence: CASRSLSRTEAFF.

This sequence joins TRBV7-9 and TRBJ2-3; TRBD2 aligns across 10 bases. J lost 4 bases, V lost 8 bases, and 6 bases had no gene match. Germline assignment: CDR1 SEHNR and CDR2 FQNEAQ (reference sequence). The CDR3 runs to 14 residues. The CDR3 reads CASSLAGGSDTQYF. For the CDR3, the DNA is TGTGCCAGCTCCTTAGCGGGGGGTTCAGATACGCAGTATTTT.

This chain connects TRBV3-1 (or the pseudogene TRBV3-2) to TRBJ2-5; a possible D gene is TRBD2 (6 bases). The length of the CDR3 is 14 residues. Trimming removed 5 bases from V and 2 bases from J, with 12 bases in between. The germline V gene encodes CDR1 LGHDT and CDR2 YNNKEL (reference sequence). CDR3 coding DNA: TGTGCCAGCAGCTCCTGGACTATACAAGAGACCCAGTACTTC. Protein: CASSSWTIQETQYF.

This chain connects TRBV7-9 to TRBJ1-2; 10 bases line up with TRBD1. Trimming removed 3 bases from V and 6 bases from J; junction bases left unmatched: 4. Germline V lookup: CDR1 SEHNR, CDR2 FQNEAQ (reference sequence). CDR3 length equals 14 residues. CDR3 region: CASSLAGTGDGYTF. The CDR3 DNA sequence: TGTGCCAGCAGCTTGGCCGGGACAGGGGATGGCTACACCTTC.

The genes are TRBV7-8 and TRBJ1-5; D gene uncertain. The CDR3 is 15 amino acids. The germline V gene has CDR1 SGHVS and CDR2 FQNEAQ. Trimming shortened V by 3 bases and J by 0 bases, and 9 bases separated the two germline ends. The CDR3 region is CASSLGGFSNQPQHF. In nucleotides, the CDR3 is TGTGCCAGCAGCTTGGGAGGTTTTAGCAATCAGCCCCAGCATTTT.

This clone was counted only a few times. This chain uses TRBV14 with TRBJ2-1; TRBD2 might be the D (6 bases). CDR3 length: 19 residues. The germline CDR1 and CDR2 sequences are SGHDN and FVKESK. V was clipped by 4 bases and J by 5 bases, with 27 bases between them. CDR3 loop: CASSPRQGPAGYLHNEQFF. In DNA, the CDR3 is TGTGCCAGCAGCCCACGACAAGGGCCAGCGGGCTACCTACACAATGAGCAGTTCTTC.

The chain joins TRBV7-3 to TRBJ1-1, with D perhaps matching TRBD1 (5 bases). The V gene's germline CDR1 is SGHTA and CDR2 FQGTGA. Trimming took 5 bases from V and 3 from J, leaving 13 bases between them. This CDR3 is 14 amino acids long. In DNA form, the CDR3 reads TGTGCCAGCAGCCCCCAGTTGGGGGACACTGAAGCTTTCTTT. It is translated as CASSPQLGDTEAFF.

The rearrangement uses TRBV30 and TRBJ1-2; D possibly corresponds to TRBD1 (5 bases). Germline-derived CDR1 and CDR2 are GTSNPN and SVGIG (reference sequence). The V gene lost 4 bases and the J gene lost 2 bases, with 14 bases spanning the gap. CDR3 length equals 14 residues. The CDR3 reads CAWTDGGGNYGYTF. In DNA form, the CDR3 reads TGTGCCTGGACCGACGGGGGGGGAAACTATGGCTACACCTTC.

V is TRBV9 and J is TRBJ1-1; D ambiguous. V lost 0 bases and J 5 bases, leaving 8 bases between the germline ends. The CDR3 has 13 residues. Per germline, CDR1 SGDLS and CDR2 YYNGEE. CDR3 in amino acids: CASSVAFGTEAFF. The CDR3 nucleotides read TGTGCCAGCAGCGTAGCTTTTGGGACTGAAGCTTTCTTT.

The V call is TRBV27, the J call TRBJ2-7, with 7 bases matching TRBD1. Trimming at V came to 5 bases and at J to 1 base, leaving 5 bases not matched to a gene. Germline lookup yields CDR1 MNHEY and CDR2 SMNVEV (reference sequence). The length of the CDR3 is 14 residues. The CDR3 nucleotides read TGTGCCAGCAGTCCTTGGACAGGATCCTACGAGCAGTACTTC. Translation: CASSPWTGSYEQYF.

The V gene is TRBV7-2, the J gene TRBJ2-7; 10 bases map to TRBD2. Germline CDR1 reads SGHTA; CDR2 reads FQGNSA. The CDR3 spans 15 residues. V was clipped by 5 bases and J by 2 bases; unmatched bases: 6. CDR3 nucleotide sequence: TGTGCCAGCAGCACTCGGACTAGCGGTCCCTACGAGCAGTACTTC. It yields the protein CASSTRTSGPYEQYF. Using reference TRBV7-2 and TRBJ2-7 for the parts outside the CDR3, the full variable domain is GAGVSQSPSNKVTEKGKDVELRCDPISGHTALYWYRQSLGQGLEFLIYFQGNSAPDKSGLPSDRFSAERTGGSVSTLTIQRTQQEDSAVYLCASSTRTSGPYEQYFGPGTRLTVT.

Turning to this clone: This CDR3 is also generated by other DNA sequences in the sample. V and J are TRBV11-3 and TRBJ1-1; D not certain. Germline lookup yields CDR1 SGHNT and CDR2 YENEEA. The CDR3 has 13 residues. Trimming took off 3 bases at V and 1 base at J, with 6 bases between the two ends. CDR3 in DNA: TGTGCCAGCAGCTTTCAGGAGAACACTGAAGCTTTCTTT. Residues: CASSFQENTEAFF. The whole variable domain, filled in from reference TRBV11-3 and TRBJ1-1, reads EAGVVQSPRYKIIEKKQPVAFWCNPISGHNTLYWYLQNLGQGPELLIRYENEEAVDDSQLPKDRFSAERLKGVDSTLKIQPAELGDSAVYLCASSFQENTEAFFGQGTRLTVV.

The chain employs TRBV18 and TRBJ1-6; 7 nucleotides match TRBD1. Losses at the gene ends were 2 bases for V and 9 bases for J; bases not matched to a gene: 13. CDR1 and CDR2 from the germline V gene are KGHSH and LQKENI. CDR3 length: 17 amino acids. CDR3 nucleotides: TGTGCCAGCTCACCAAACCTACAGGGGATGTTAGCTTCACCCCTCCACTTT. It encodes CASSPNLQGMLASPLHF.